A single sample gave rise to the 14 T cell receptor beta chains below, sequenced in a study of cytomegalovirus exposure and HLA in healthy donors (dated by TCRdb to about 2017). Library generation was performed with the immunoSEQ multiplex PCR assay. For the multiplex PCR, a mixture combining 60 forward primers for TCR Vbeta segments and 13 reverse primers for TCR Jbeta segments was used. The source is immuneACCESS, and TCRdb retained only in-frame sequences with V and J called. Part of the clones is not carried over; for the studies checked, unresolved V genes explain less than half of this, and the remainder is unexplained. For this sample the table gives around 200,000 clones, of which 77% were detected only once. Around 3.4% of the sample comes from the top ten. The sequenced material came from PBMCs. The receptors here all came from an older woman in good health and CMV-seropositive.

V gene TRBV27 combines with J gene TRBJ2-3, with TRBD1 as a possible D gene (5 bases). V lost 3 bases and J 3 bases, leaving 13 bases between the germline ends. The length of the CDR3 is 15 residues. The germline V gene has CDR1 MNHEY and CDR2 SMNVEV (reference sequence). CDR3 residues: CASSFGRVKTDTQYF. The CDR3 DNA sequence: TGTGCCAGCAGTTTTGGCAGGGTGAAGACAGATACGCAGTATTTT.

The chain employs TRBV7-2 and TRBJ2-1; possibly TRBD2 for D (6 bases). The CDR3 runs 15 residues. CDR1 is SGHTA, CDR2 FQGNSA, per germline. V was shortened by 5 bases and J by 5 bases, with 16 bases between the two germline ends. The CDR3 region is CASSPTRGRHNEQFF. CDR3 in DNA: TGTGCCAGCAGCCCAACCCGGGGGAGACACAATGAGCAGTTCTTC.

The chain links TRBV28 to TRBJ1-2, with D possibly matching TRBD1 (6 bases). V was cut by 6 bases and J by 8 bases, with 16 bases left in between. The CDR3 has 13 residues. Germline CDR1 and CDR2: MDHEN and SYDVKM. DNA for the CDR3: TGTGCCAGCAGACCTACAGGGATCGGCGGCTACACCTTC. Its protein is CASRPTGIGGYTF.

V gene TRBV7-9 combines with J gene TRBJ1-2; no definite D call. The CDR3 is 17 residues long. The germline V gene encodes CDR1 SEHNR and CDR2 FQNEAQ (reference sequence). The V gene lost 5 bases and the J gene lost 1 base, with 20 bases spanning the gap. CDR3 in DNA: TGTGCCAGCAGCCCCAAACCAGTACCCCCGGGTAACTATGGCTACACCTTC. Amino acid sequence: CASSPKPVPPGNYGYTF.

The V gene is TRBV11-2, the J gene TRBJ1-4; possibly TRBD1 for D (5 bases). Per the germline V gene, CDR1 is SGHAT and CDR2 is FQNNGV. V lost 4 bases and J 8 bases, leaving 17 bases between the germline ends. The CDR3 length is 15 residues. The chain's CDR3 is CASSSGGRGEEKLFF. The CDR3 DNA follows: TGTGCCAGCAGCTCGGGGGGTCGGGGAGAAGAAAAACTGTTTTTT.

This chain uses TRBV7-6 with TRBJ2-5; 12 nucleotides match TRBD1. The J call is uncertain, as TRBJ2-7 better fits the DNA end. Germline-derived CDR1 and CDR2 are SGHVS and FNYEAQ. The CDR3 extends over 16 amino acids. CDR3 region: CASSLGGQGAADEQYF. CDR3 bases: TGTGCCAGCAGCTTAGGGGGACAGGGGGCCGCGGACGAGCAGTACTTC.

Notes on this clone: The germline gene is not matched at one end of the junction; a read error may be the cause. V usage is TRBV19 and J usage is TRBJ2-6; tentatively, D is TRBD1 (5 bases). This CDR3 has 16 residues. The V gene's germline CDR1 is LNHDA and CDR2 SQIVND (reference sequence). The CDR3 coding sequence is TGTGCCAGTAACCCCCTCCTCGGGTCTGGGGCCAACGGCCTGACTTTC. It codes for CASNPLLGSGANGLTF.

The chain joins TRBV9 to TRBJ2-3; 14 bases agree with TRBD2. This CDR3 spans 17 amino acids. Germline V gives CDR1 SGDLS, CDR2 YYNGEE. After removal of 3 bases from V and 2 bases from J, the junction contained 5 bases not matched to a gene. In DNA form, the CDR3 reads TGTGCCAGCAGCGGGGGACTAGCGGGGGACCCCACAGATACGCAGTATTTT. This codes for CASSGGLAGDPTDTQYF.

The chain joins TRBV7-2 to TRBJ2-5; tentatively, D is TRBD1 (5 bases). Trimming took off 4 bases at V and 5 bases at J, with 5 bases between the two ends. Germline CDR1 SGHTA, CDR2 FQGNSA. This CDR3 has 11 amino acids. CDR3 in amino acids: CASSSGETQYF. The CDR3 coding sequence is TGTGCCAGCAGCTCAGGGGAGACCCAGTACTTC.

This clone was recorded a few times. This CDR3 is CAITQGRGGTEAFF. DNA of the CDR3: TGTGCCATCACTCAAGGGAGGGGAGGAACTGAAGCTTTCTTT. The chain couples TRBV10-3 to TRBJ1-1; the D gene is possibly TRBD1 (5 bases). The CDR3 contains 14 residues. Germline V gene lookup returns CDR1 ENHRY and CDR2 SYGVKD. The germline V and J ends were trimmed by 7 bases and 5 bases, with 17 bases remaining between them.

There are a few counts of this clone. The chain couples TRBV2 to TRBJ2-1, with a tentative D call TRBD2 (5 bases). This CDR3 spans 14 amino acids. The germline V gene has CDR1 SNHLY and CDR2 FYNNEI. Trimming removed 7 bases at V and 3 bases at J, with 13 bases between. DNA for the CDR3: TGTGCCAGCAAGAAGGGAGCTGACTACAATGAGCAGTTCTTC. Protein: CASKKGADYNEQFF.

A note on this clone: Other DNA sequences of this sample code for an identical CDR3. This chain links TRBV11-2 with TRBJ1-2; a weak D match, TRBD1 (6 bases). With 1 base removed from V and 2 bases from J, the gap between germline ends came to 8 bases. CDR3 size: 14 residues. CDR1 and CDR2 from the germline V gene are SGHAT and FQNNGV. The CDR3: CASSLGGRNYGYTF. The CDR3 DNA sequence: TGTGCCAGCAGCTTAGGGGGGCGCAACTATGGCTACACCTTC.

The chain employs TRBV7-9 and TRBJ2-7; 10 nucleotides align to TRBD2. Germline V gene sequence: CDR1 SEHNR, CDR2 FQNEAQ (reference sequence). The CDR3 totals 15 residues. V was clipped by 8 bases and J by 6 bases; unmatched bases: 13. CDR3 in DNA: TGTGCCAGCGTCGAATTTAGCGGGGGGCCCCGCGAGCAGTACTTC. This sequence encodes CASVEFSGGPREQYF.

The rearrangement joins TRBV21-1 to TRBJ1-1. TRBV21-1 is classified as a pseudogene. This CDR3 has 15 residues. In DNA, the CDR3 is TGTGCCAGCAGCAAAGGTCCGGGGATGGGCACTGAAGCTTTCTTT. This codes for CASSKGPGMGTEAFF.